These 30 T cell receptor beta chains were sequenced from one sample in a study of human T cells and chemical hapten exposure. As to time point: patch test 2, 6 weeks after DPC sensitization. This sample's treatment: therapeutic diphenylcyclopropenone sensitization with weekly scalp DPC. TCRdb passed the RACE reads through MiXCR, listing each CDR3 protein once. The sample carries fewer than 95,000 distinct CDR3 sequences, approximately 10% recorded once. Sequenced here: whole blood, sampled in connection with sensitization to the hapten diphenylcyclopropenone (DPC). All receptors derive from a man aged 35-49 years with alopecia areata. Some clones in this sample may be carry-over from other donors' samples.

There are many counts of this clonotype. One end of the junction is discordant with germline, which a read error may explain. The chain is built from TRBV7-7 and TRBJ2-5, with D tentatively TRBD2 (5 bases). CDR1 SSHAT and CDR2 FNYEAQ come from the germline V gene (reference sequence). CDR3 size: 14 residues. DNA for the CDR3: TGTGCTAGCAGCTCACTAGGACCCCAAGAGACCCAGTACTTC. Protein: CASSSLGPQETQYF.

This clonotype was seen ten or more times. The chain has TRBV10-3 and TRBJ1-1, with D unresolved. CDR1 is ENHRY and CDR2 is SYGVKD in the germline V gene. This CDR3 region has 15 residues. V shed 4 bases and J shed 0 bases, with 12 bases lying between them. CDR3 loop: CAISGIPVMNTEAFF. DNA for the CDR3: TGTGCCATCAGTGGGATTCCGGTAATGAACACTGAAGCTTTCTTT.

This clonotype was counted at least ten times. This chain connects TRBV6-2 or TRBV6-3 to TRBJ2-3; no clear D. V was clipped by 0 bases and J by 4 bases, with 5 bases between them. From germline, CDR1 is MNHEY and CDR2 SVGEGT. The CDR3 loop spans 13 amino acids. CDR3 nucleotides: TGTGCCAGCAGTTACTCGTCGGCAGATACGCAGTATTTT. The encoded protein is CASSYSSADTQYF.

This clonotype was recorded many times. This rearrangement joins TRBV19 to TRBJ2-5; 8 bases are shared with TRBD1. The V gene's germline CDR1 is LNHDA and CDR2 SQIVND (reference sequence). V shed 10 bases and J 5 bases; nucleotides not matched to a gene: 12. This CDR3 is 14 amino acids long. In DNA, the CDR3 is TGTGCCACTCGGTCTCAGGGGGCCGGGGAGACCCAGTACTTC. It yields the protein CATRSQGAGETQYF.

This clonotype was counted ten times or more. The V and J genes are TRBV29-1 and TRBJ2-7; D remains ambiguous. The CDR3 is made up of 10 amino acids. The germline V gene has CDR1 SQVTM and CDR2 ANQGSEA. The chain's CDR3 is CKPRPYEQYV. CDR3 DNA: TGCAAGCCCCGCCCGTACGAGCAGTACGTC.

As to this clonotype: This may be a read error, as it is one base from a much larger clone. V usage is TRBV28 and J usage is TRBJ2-1; 8 bases align to TRBD2. The J segment lost 8 bases and the V segment lost 6 bases, leaving 12 bases of the junction unmatched. The length of the CDR3 is 15 residues. Looked up from germline, CDR1 is MDHEN and CDR2 is SYDVKM. Written as DNA, the CDR3 is TGTGCCAGCAGAGCCCGGGGGGGAGGTTTGGATGAGCAGTTCTTC. Protein product: CASRARGGGLDEQFF. Full variable domain (missing parts from reference TRBV28 and TRBJ2-1): DVKVTQSSRYLVKRTGEKVFLECVQDMDHENMFWYRQDPGLGLRLIYFSYDVKMKEKGDIPEGYSVSREKKERFSLILESASTNQTSMYLCASRARGGGLDEQFFGPGTRLTVL.

This clonotype appeared a few times. The gene calls are TRBV5-4 and TRBJ1-6; D gene uncertain. Germline V gene lookup returns CDR1 SGHNT and CDR2 YYREEE (reference sequence). The CDR3 spans 15 residues. Deletions cut 4 bases from V and 5 bases from J, with 13 bases between. The CDR3 DNA reads as TGTGCCAGCAGCCCCCCGGCCGGGGATAATTCACCCCTCCACTTT. Translation gives CASSPPAGDNSPLHF.

This clonotype came up many times. This chain connects TRBV20-1 to TRBJ2-1; TRBD2 aligns across 8 bases. The junction had 11 bases not matched to a gene; V was cut back by 5 bases and J by 5 bases. The CDR3 loop spans 15 amino acids. Looked up from germline, CDR1 is DFQATT and CDR2 is SNEGSKA (reference sequence). CDR3 DNA sequence: TGCAGTGCTGGAAAAGGCGGGAGGAAACACAATGAGCAGTTCTTC. Residues: CSAGKGGRKHNEQFF.

The V call is TRBV5-1, the J call TRBJ2-3; 7 bases are a match to TRBD2. V lost 4 bases to trimming and J lost 5 bases; unmatched junction nucleotides: 4. Germline CDR1 is SGHRS and CDR2 is YFSETQ. CDR3 length: 13 amino acids. The CDR3 DNA reads as TGCGCCAGCAGCGTTTCTAGCGGAGATACGCAGTATTTT. Translating gives CASSVSSGDTQYF.

Comment on this clonotype: This may be a read error: a much more frequent sequence differs by one nucleotide. The chain has TRBV7-2 and TRBJ1-2; D not resolved. The CDR3 covers 14 residues. Germline-derived CDR1 and CDR2 are SGHTA and FQGNSA. V dropped 3 bases and J dropped 8 bases, with 16 bases sitting between them. As DNA, the CDR3 is TGTGCCAGCAGCTTCCCAGTGGGTCTCTCCGGCTACACCTTC. Translated: CASSFPVGLSGYTF.

The chain carries TRBV6-2 or TRBV6-3 and TRBJ2-1; TRBD2 agrees at 8 bases. The length of the CDR3 is 13 residues. Losses at the gene ends were 6 bases for V and 6 bases for J; bases not matched to a gene: 4. Germline-derived CDR1 and CDR2 are MNHEY and SVGEGT. CDR3 sequence: CASSRLAFNEQFF. The CDR3 DNA follows: TGTGCCAGCAGCCGACTAGCGTTCAATGAGCAGTTCTTC.

V and J are TRBV6-7 and TRBJ2-3; 10 nucleotides agree with TRBD2. TRBV6-7 is flagged as an ORF with uncertain function. The CDR3 runs 17 residues. With 1 base clipped from V and 0 bases from J, the junction kept 4 bases outside the gene matches. DNA for the CDR3: TGTGCCAGCAGTTACTGGGGACTAGCGAAGAGCACAGATACGCAGTATTTT. As protein: CASSYWGLAKSTDTQYF.

This clonotype was seen only a few times. This chain links TRBV4-3 with TRBJ2-6; D ambiguous. The CDR3 is 15 amino acids. Trimming pared 0 bases from V and 0 bases from J, leaving 3 bases between. Germline CDR1 LGHNA, CDR2 YSLEER. The CDR3 spells CASSQELSGANVLTF. CDR3 nucleotides: TGCGCCAGCAGCCAAGAGCTCTCTGGGGCCAACGTCCTGACTTTC.

This clonotype was found a few times. The chain has TRBV10-3 and TRBJ2-1; the match to TRBD2 covers 12 bases. Germline V gene lookup returns CDR1 ENHRY and CDR2 SYGVKD. This CDR3 comprises 16 residues. V was clipped by 3 bases and J by 9 bases; unmatched bases: 9. Here the CDR3 reads CAISDPLAGGPREQFF. CDR3 sequence (DNA): TGTGCCATCAGTGATCCGCTAGCGGGAGGGCCGCGTGAGCAGTTCTTC.

The gene calls are TRBV28 and TRBJ1-4, with D unresolved. The germline V gene has CDR1 MDHEN and CDR2 SYDVKM. Between the trimmed V and J ends, which lost 9 bases and 4 bases, there was a span of 3 bases. There are 10 residues in the CDR3. The chain's CDR3 is CASSNEKLFF. The CDR3 bases are TGTGCCAGTAGTAATGAAAAACTGTTTTTT.

In this sample, this clonotype turned up a few times. V and J are TRBV6-6 and TRBJ2-6; D is possibly TRBD1 or TRBD2 (5 bases each). V lost 2 bases, J lost 2 bases, and 13 bases lay in between. This CDR3 spans 17 amino acids. Germline V gene data show CDR1 as MNHNY and CDR2 as SVGAGI (reference sequence). CDR3 nucleotides: TGTGCCAGCAGTTACGATCCAGGGAGCACTGGGGCCAACGTCCTGACTTTC. Translating gives CASSYDPGSTGANVLTF.

A few counts support this clonotype. The chain uses TRBV7-6 and TRBJ1-1; 8 nucleotides line up with TRBD1. The CDR3 consists of 14 residues. Germline V gives CDR1 SGHVS, CDR2 FNYEAQ. The V and J ends lost 2 bases and 8 bases, in that order; junction bases with no gene match: 7. CDR3 DNA: TGTGCCAGCAGCTTATTCGGACAGGGACGAGAAGCTTTCTTT. This translates into CASSLFGQGREAFF.

A note on this clonotype: One end of the junction fails to match germline, which may point to a read error. In nucleotides, the CDR3 is TGCGACAGCGGAACCACAGATACGCAGTATTTT. Its translation: CDSGTTDTQYF. The rearrangement joins TRBV10-2 to TRBJ2-3; maybe TRBD2 (5 bases). CDR3 length: 11 residues. The germline V gene has CDR1 WSHSY and CDR2 SAAADI.

This clonotype was detected ten times or more. V gene TRBV5-1 combines with J gene TRBJ1-1; the D gene is possibly TRBD1 (6 bases). This CDR3 region has 15 residues. The V end was cut by 2 bases, the J end by 5 bases, with 16 bases between. The germline V gene has CDR1 SGHRS and CDR2 YFSETQ. The CDR3 DNA is TGCGCCAGCAGCTTCAGGGGAAATCAGGGGACTGAAGCTTTCTTT. Its translation: CASSFRGNQGTEAFF. Full variable domain (remainder filled in from reference TRBV5-1 and TRBJ1-1): KAGVTQTPRYLIKTRGQQVTLSCSPISGHRSVSWYQQTPGQGLQFLFEYFSETQRNKGNFPGRFSGRQFSNSRSEMNVSTLELGDSALYLCASSFRGNQGTEAFFGQGTRLTVV.

This clonotype was observed a few times. The chain employs TRBV20-1 and TRBJ2-7; 7 bases align to TRBD2. Germline assignment: CDR1 DFQATT and CDR2 SNEGSKA (reference sequence). V trimming: 3 bases; J trimming: 4 bases; junction bases outside the gene matches: 6. The CDR3 covers 13 residues. This chain's CDR3 is CSASRASGYEQYF. CDR3 DNA: TGCAGTGCTAGTAGGGCTAGCGGATACGAGCAGTACTTC.

This clonotype turned up a few times. The chain has TRBV24-1 and TRBJ1-2, with 7 bases matching TRBD1. Unmatched junction bases numbered 3, after V lost 4 bases and J lost 2 bases. CDR3 length: 14 amino acids. Per germline, CDR1 KGHDR and CDR2 SFDVKD. This chain's CDR3 is CATSEMGQNYGYTF. CDR3 nucleotide sequence: TGTGCCACCAGTGAAATGGGACAGAACTATGGCTACACCTTC.

This clonotype was recorded a few times. Here the CDR3 DNA reads TGTGCCAGCACCCATGGACCCAATGAGCAGTTCTTC. Translated: CASTHGPNEQFF. The chain is built from TRBV7-9 and TRBJ2-1; D is unresolved. The CDR3 sequence is 12 residues long. Germline V lookup: CDR1 SEHNR, CDR2 FQNEAQ (reference sequence). The V gene lost 7 bases and the J gene lost 6 bases, with 10 bases spanning the gap.

This clonotype came up a few times. This chain connects TRBV15 to TRBJ2-5; D might be TRBD2 (6 bases). The germline V and J ends were trimmed by 1 base and 4 bases, with 16 bases remaining between them. The CDR3 has 16 residues. Germline V gene data show CDR1 as LNHNV and CDR2 as YYDKDF (reference sequence). CDR3 sequence reads: CATSRVERPGGETQYF. CDR3 sequence (DNA): TGTGCCACCAGCAGAGTAGAGCGGCCCGGGGGAGAGACCCAGTACTTC.

This clonotype was counted between two and nine times. The CDR3 nucleotides read TGTGCCAGCAGCCAAGTAGGTGAGCAGTTCTTC. Translation gives CASSQVGEQFF. J is TRBJ2-1 and V is TRBV3-1; the D is unclear. Germline V gene lookup returns CDR1 LGHDT and CDR2 YNNKEL (reference sequence). CDR3 length: 11 amino acids. The V gene lost 1 base and the J gene lost 9 bases, with 4 bases spanning the gap.

This clonotype has just a few counts. The CDR3 nucleotides are TGTGCCAGCAGCTTAGGTGGAGCTTCAGATACGCAGTATTTT. As protein: CASSLGGASDTQYF. The chain uses TRBV7-6 and TRBJ2-3, with no clear D. CDR1 is SGHVS, CDR2 FNYEAQ, per germline. The CDR3 has 14 residues. V was pared by 1 base and J by 4 bases, with 9 bases between.

V usage is TRBV27 and J usage is TRBJ2-7, with 7 bases lining up with TRBD1. This CDR3 has 14 amino acids. Germline-derived CDR1 and CDR2 are MNHEY and SMNVEV (reference sequence). The J segment lost 2 bases and the V segment lost 5 bases, leaving 6 bases of the junction unmatched. CDR3 amino acids: CASSPRQGPYEQYF. CDR3 nucleotide sequence: TGTGCCAGCAGTCCCCGACAGGGACCCTACGAGCAGTACTTC.

The chain joins TRBV11-2 to TRBJ2-7; maybe TRBD2 (5 bases). This CDR3 has 17 amino acids. The germline gives CDR1 SGHAT, CDR2 FQNNGV. For the CDR3, the DNA is TGTGCCAGCGGCTTAGACTCCGGGGTCCGAAGCTCCTACGAGCAGTACGTC. This gives the protein CASGLDSGVRSSYEQYV.

The chain couples TRBV29-1 to TRBJ1-1; 7 nucleotides align to TRBD1. The J segment lost 5 bases and the V segment lost 2 bases, leaving 8 bases of the junction unmatched. CDR1 is SQVTM and CDR2 is ANQGSEA in the germline V gene. The CDR3 is made up of 14 amino acids. The DNA for the CDR3 is TGCAGCGTTGAAAGAGGGGGCAGTAATACTGAAGCTTTCTTT. This sequence encodes CSVERGGSNTEAFF.

The chain recombines TRBV6-1 with TRBJ2-6; a weak D match, TRBD1 (5 bases). This CDR3 comprises 16 residues. Deletions cut 3 bases from V and 0 bases from J, with 9 bases between. Germline V gene sequence: CDR1 MNHNS, CDR2 SASEGT. The CDR3 nucleotides read TGTGCCAGCAGTGAGACACAGGACTCTGGGGCCAACGTCCTGACTTTC. Protein: CASSETQDSGANVLTF.

This clonotype was counted a few times. The rearrangement uses TRBV7-2 and TRBJ1-2; D might be TRBD1 (5 bases). Germline V lookup: CDR1 SGHTA, CDR2 FQGNSA. V lost 5 bases and J lost 2, with 12 bases in between. CDR3 size: 14 residues. The CDR3 coding sequence is TGTGCCAGCAGCCCTAGCGGGGGAAACTATGGCTACACCTTC. It codes for CASSPSGGNYGYTF.